Below, one TCR beta chain is given with its context. This entry belongs to a study of CD8 T cells in Susac syndrome. Study as a whole: At the time their blood was drawn, patients with Susac syndrome were either therapy-naive, on corticosteroids (with some of them also receiving intravenous immunoglobulin), or on intravenous immunoglobulin alone.

Germline V gene sequence: CDR1 DFQATT, CDR2 SNEGSKA (reference sequence). V gave up 2 bases and J gave up 5 bases; unmatched junction bases: 8. This CDR3 region has 15 residues. The RNA input was about 0.5 to 1 ug, and it was reverse transcribed with random hexamers. The TCR beta CDR3 was amplified by immunoSEQ multiplex PCR across 54 Vbeta, 13 Jbeta. TCRdb itself ran the immunoSEQ multiplex PCR reads through MiXCR, one entry per CDR3 protein. The table lists about 140,000 distinct CDR3 sequences, approximately 95% of them singletons. The specimen was CD8+ T cells from PBMCs. The clonotype comes from a human donor with Susac syndrome. The gene calls are TRBV20-1 and TRBJ2-2; the match to TRBD1 covers 7 bases. The CDR3 is CSARPLTGATGELFF. CDR3 sequence (DNA): TGCAGTGCTAGACCCCTCACAGGGGCTACCGGGGAGCTGTTTTTT.